This entry lists 29 T cell receptor beta chains sequenced from one sample in a study of CD8+CD57+ T cells in acquired aplastic anemia listed by TCRdb under 2018. Sequencer: Illumina HiSeq 2000. Genomic DNA was used as template for profiling of TCR beta VDJ combinations and CDR3 sequences. The public reads were run again by TCRdb, first through fastp at Q25 and then through MiXCR, and only productive beta chains were kept. A single entry per CDR3 protein holds the most common genes and DNA from its merged rows. The sample table lists 150,000 to 200,000 distinct CDR3 sequences, around three fifths of them with a count of one. The ten most abundant clones make up around 42% of the sample. Sequenced: sorted CD4+, CD8+, or CD8+CD57+ T cells (not recorded which) from PBMCs. These TCRs come from a human donor with severe aplastic anemia or a healthy control (not recorded which).

A remark on this clonotype: This is likely a read error, given that the CDR3 carries no conserved phenylalanine or tryptophan at its end. The rearrangement links TRBV12-3 or TRBV12-4 to TRBJ2-7, with 8 bases matching TRBD1. The CDR3 contains 14 residues. The V gene end was trimmed by 7 bases and the J gene end by 4 bases; junction bases not matched to a gene: 9. CDR3 in amino acids: CASTLGTGLYEQYS. The CDR3 DNA is TGTGCCAGCACCTTAGGGACAGGACTTTACGAGCAGTACTCC.

Comment on this clonotype: This CDR3 fails to terminate in the conserved phenylalanine or tryptophan, so it likely reflects a read error. The chain combines TRBV9 with TRBJ1-1, with unresolved D. The CDR3 extends over 13 amino acids. Germline CDR1 and CDR2: SGDLS and YYNGEE. The CDR3 bases are TGTGCCAGAAGCGTAGTAGCGAACACTGAAGCTTTCGTT. As protein: CARSVVANTEAFV.

The rearrangement links TRBV5-8 to TRBJ2-5; a possible D gene is TRBD2 (6 bases). The germline V gene encodes CDR1 SGHTS and CDR2 YDEGEE. V was cut by 0 bases and J by 1 base, with 13 bases left in between. The CDR3 is 16 amino acids. CDR3 in DNA: TGTGCCAGCAGCTTGGGAGTGGCGGGGTCCCAAGAGACCCAGTACTTC. Its translation: CASSLGVAGSQETQYF.

Note on this clonotype: A junction boundary mismatches the germline segment, possibly from a read error. The chain carries TRBV4-1 and TRBJ2-2; the D gene is possibly TRBD2 (5 bases). The CDR3 sequence is 16 residues long. CDR1 and CDR2 from the germline V gene are MGHRA and YSYEKL. CDR3 region: CASSQAGGLNTGELFF. In DNA, the CDR3 is TGCGCCAGCAGCCAAGCAGGCGGGCTGAACACTGGGGAGCTGTTTTTT.

In this sample, this clonotype turned up many times. The gene calls are TRBV5-6 and TRBJ1-6, with D unresolved. V was shortened by 4 bases and J by 9 bases, with 14 bases between the two germline ends. The CDR3 consists of 14 residues. Germline-derived CDR1 and CDR2 are SGHDT and YYEEEE. CDR3: CASSTGGASSPLHF. The CDR3 region has the DNA TGTGCCAGCAGCACGGGAGGCGCTAGTTCACCCCTCCACTTT.

The rearrangement links TRBV29-1 to TRBJ2-7; D remains unclear. CDR3 size: 12 residues. The germline gives CDR1 SQVTM, CDR2 ANQGSEA. Trimming stripped 6 bases from V and 7 bases from J, with 16 bases between. In DNA, the CDR3 is TGCAGCGTGACCCCTTTTAACGATGAGCAGTACTTC. This sequence encodes CSVTPFNDEQYF.

V usage is TRBV10-3 and J usage is TRBJ1-2; D might be TRBD1 (6 bases). Germline assignment: CDR1 ENHRY and CDR2 SYGVKD. Trimming cost V 6 bases and J 2 bases, with 13 bases left between them. The CDR3 consists of 14 residues. The CDR3 is CAIRGQGLNYGYTF. Here the CDR3 DNA reads TGTGCCATCAGGGGCCAGGGGCTGAACTATGGCTACACCTTC.

Many counts were recorded for this clonotype. V is TRBV9 and J is TRBJ2-7, with TRBD2 as a possible D gene (6 bases). There are 13 residues in the CDR3. Trimming took 3 bases from V and 3 from J, leaving 10 bases between them. The V gene's germline CDR1 is SGDLS and CDR2 YYNGEE. CDR3 DNA: TGTGCCAGCAGCGGGGGGGACGGCTACGAGCAGTACTTC. It encodes CASSGGDGYEQYF.

The chain carries TRBV2 and TRBJ2-5; TRBD2 aligns across 7 bases. Unmatched junction bases numbered 3, after V lost 6 bases and J lost 5 bases. The CDR3 consists of 12 residues. Looked up from germline, CDR1 is SNHLY and CDR2 is FYNNEI. The CDR3 loop reads CASRREGETQYF. The CDR3 nucleotides are TGTGCCAGCAGAAGGGAGGGGGAGACCCAGTACTTC.

The chain joins TRBV7-8 to TRBJ2-1; tentatively, D is TRBD1 (6 bases). CDR3 length: 13 residues. Trimming left V 4 bases short and J 12 bases short, with 16 bases between. In germline, CDR1 is SGHVS, CDR2 FQNEAQ. CDR3 coding DNA: TGTGCCAGCAGCTCCCGACAGGTGATAATGCAGTTCTTC. It translates to CASSSRQVIMQFF.

The CDR3 DNA sequence: TGTGCCAGCAGTCAGGGACAGTTCAATCAGCCCCAGCATTTT. Protein product: CASSQGQFNQPQHF. The chain combines TRBV6-1 with TRBJ1-5; 7 nucleotides align to TRBD1. Germline V lookup: CDR1 MNHNS, CDR2 SASEGT. With V trimmed by 5 bases and J by 3 bases, 4 bases remained unmatched. This CDR3 spans 14 amino acids.

J is TRBJ2-7 and V is TRBV7-3, with D unclear. This CDR3 contains 11 residues. V lost 1 base to trimming and J lost 4 bases, with 2 bases between them. Per the germline V gene, CDR1 is SGHTA and CDR2 is FQGTGA. The CDR3 DNA is TGTGCCAGCAGCTTAATGTACGAGCAGTACTTC. Its translation: CASSLMYEQYF.

The V gene is TRBV9, the J gene TRBJ2-3, with TRBD2 matching over 9 bases. The V segment lost 4 bases and the J segment 4 bases; nucleotides outside the gene matches: 10. Germline V CDR1 and CDR2: SGDLS, YYNGEE. The CDR3 is 16 amino acids. This CDR3 reads CASSLPTSGLSDTQYF. In DNA form, the CDR3 reads TGTGCCAGCAGCTTGCCGACTAGCGGACTTTCAGATACGCAGTATTTT.

The chain uses TRBV12-3 or TRBV12-4 and TRBJ2-7, with D unclear. The CDR3 length is 11 residues. The V and J ends lost 8 bases and 5 bases respectively, with 10 bases between them. CDR3 coding DNA: TGTGCCAGCGGTGGGGTGCACGAGCAGTACTTC. This gives the protein CASGGVHEQYF.

V and J are TRBV7-2 and TRBJ1-5; the D gene is possibly TRBD1 (5 bases). Germline CDR1 is SGHTA and CDR2 is FQGNSA. The CDR3 runs to 15 residues. V was cut by 1 base and J by 6 bases, with 13 bases left in between. This chain's CDR3 is CASSLGAGTTQPQHF. The CDR3 nucleotides read TGTGCCAGCAGCTTAGGAGCAGGGACCACTCAGCCCCAGCATTTT.

V and J are TRBV24-1 and TRBJ2-7, with 13 bases matching TRBD2. The J segment lost 5 bases and the V segment lost 3 bases, leaving 3 bases of the junction unmatched. CDR1 is KGHDR and CDR2 is SFDVKD in the germline V gene. CDR3 length: 15 residues. The CDR3 loop reads CATSDPGLAGDEQYF. For the CDR3, the DNA is TGTGCCACCAGTGATCCCGGACTAGCGGGAGACGAGCAGTACTTC.

This clonotype was detected ten times or more. The chain joins TRBV4-1 to TRBJ2-7, with TRBD2 matching over 9 bases. Germline V gene sequence: CDR1 MGHRA, CDR2 YSYEKL. This CDR3 region has 15 residues. The ends lost 1 base at V and 7 bases at J; junction bases unmatched: 8. The DNA for the CDR3 is TGCGCCAGCAGCCAAGTGTCTAGCGGGGTTGAGGAGCAGTACTTC. Protein product: CASSQVSSGVEEQYF.

This chain links TRBV10-3 with TRBJ1-2, with a weak D call TRBD1 (6 bases). V was shortened by 10 bases and J by 2 bases, with 17 bases between the two germline ends. This CDR3 is 14 amino acids long. CDR1 is ENHRY and CDR2 is SYGVKD in the germline V gene. This CDR3 reads CATRGRGKNYGYTF. As DNA, the CDR3 is TGTGCCACCCGGGGCAGGGGAAAGAACTATGGCTACACCTTC.

The CDR3, as DNA: TGTGCCAGCAGCTTGGCCGGGGGTTGGACAGATACGCAGTATTTT. Translating it yields CASSLAGGWTDTQYF. This chain joins TRBV5-8 and TRBJ2-3; D is possibly TRBD2 (6 bases). The CDR3 sequence is 15 residues long. V lost 0 bases, J lost 3 bases, and 11 bases lay in between. The germline V gene encodes CDR1 SGHTS and CDR2 YDEGEE.

The CDR3 nucleotides are TGCAGTGCTAGAATCGAAAGCTATGAAGCTTTCTTT. Protein sequence: CSARIESYEAFF. The rearrangement uses TRBV20-1 and TRBJ1-1; D is ambiguous. Trimming removed 2 bases from V and 7 bases from J, with 11 bases in between. This CDR3 contains 12 residues. Germline assignment: CDR1 DFQATT and CDR2 SNEGSKA (reference sequence).

The chain uses TRBV11-2 and TRBJ2-7, with 7 bases identical to TRBD1. The CDR3 runs to 14 residues. Germline V gene lookup returns CDR1 SGHAT and CDR2 FQNNGV. Trimming removed 2 bases from V and 6 bases from J; junction bases left unmatched: 7. Written as DNA, the CDR3 is TGTGCCAGCAGCTTAAGCGGACAGGCGGGCGAGCAGTACTTC. Translating it yields CASSLSGQAGEQYF.

This clonotype was seen a handful of times. The gene calls are TRBV15 and TRBJ2-2; 7 bases line up with TRBD1. The CDR3 contains 18 residues. Germline V lookup: CDR1 LNHNV, CDR2 YYDKDF (reference sequence). J was trimmed by 4 bases and V by 1 base; bases with no gene match: 12. In DNA, the CDR3 is TGTGCCACCAGCAGAGTCGCGACAGGGCCCTACACCACCGGGGAGCTGTTTTTT. Translating it yields CATSRVATGPYTTGELFF. The full variable domain, with the rest looked up from reference TRBV15 and TRBJ2-2, is DAMVIQNPRYQVTQFGKPVTLSCSQTLNHNVMYWYQQKSSQAPKLLFHYYDKDFNNEADTPDNFQSRRPNTSFCFLDIRSPGLGDTAMYLCATSRVATGPYTTGELFFGEGSRLTVL.

This clonotype was observed many times. This rearrangement joins TRBV12-3 or TRBV12-4 to TRBJ1-1; TRBD1 might be the D (6 bases). The CDR3 sequence is 14 residues long. Trimming pared 6 bases from V and 3 bases from J, leaving 14 bases between. DNA for the CDR3: TGTGCCAGCAGCTACAGGGTCTCGGACACTGAAGCTTTCTTT. Its protein product is CASSYRVSDTEAFF.

The chain is built from TRBV19 and TRBJ1-5; D uncertain. Trimming cost V 3 bases and J 3 bases, with 3 bases left between them. Germline loops: CDR1 LNHDA, CDR2 SQIVND (reference sequence). This CDR3 comprises 12 residues. The CDR3 sequence is CASSMANQPQHF. In DNA, the CDR3 is TGTGCCAGTAGTATGGCCAATCAGCCCCAGCATTTT.

The rearrangement joins TRBV7-8 to TRBJ2-1; 10 bases match TRBD2. J was trimmed by 4 bases and V by 4 bases; bases with no gene match: 7. The CDR3 runs to 16 residues. Looked up from germline, CDR1 is SGHVS and CDR2 is FQNEAQ. The CDR3 spells CASSSIAGGLYNEQFF. The CDR3 nucleotides are TGTGCCAGCAGCTCCATAGCGGGAGGATTATACAATGAGCAGTTCTTC.

V is TRBV7-2 and J is TRBJ1-6, with D maybe TRBD1 (5 bases). Deletions cut 3 bases from V and 6 bases from J, with 6 bases between. Germline V lookup: CDR1 SGHTA, CDR2 FQGNSA. The CDR3 is 13 residues long. In DNA form, the CDR3 reads TGTGCCAGCAGCTTGGACACTAATTCACCCCTCCACTTT. This translates into CASSLDTNSPLHF. Full variable domain (rest looked up from reference TRBV7-2 and TRBJ1-6): GAGVSQSPSNKVTEKGKDVELRCDPISGHTALYWYRQSLGQGLEFLIYFQGNSAPDKSGLPSDRFSAERTGGSVSTLTIQRTQQEDSAVYLCASSLDTNSPLHFGNGTRLTVT.

This clonotype was observed a handful of times. J is TRBJ1-2 and V is TRBV19; possible D gene TRBD1, 5 bases. The V and J ends lost 3 bases and 4 bases respectively, with 6 bases between them. Germline V gene sequence: CDR1 LNHDA, CDR2 SQIVND (reference sequence). The CDR3 length is 12 residues. CDR3: CASSMGPYGYTF. For the CDR3, the DNA is TGTGCCAGTAGTATGGGACCCTATGGCTACACCTTC.

This clonotype was detected many times. V is TRBV9 and J is TRBJ1-5; a weak D match, TRBD1 (5 bases). Trimming shortened V by 3 bases and J by 0 bases, and 7 bases separated the two germline ends. CDR3 size: 14 residues. Germline lookup yields CDR1 SGDLS and CDR2 YYNGEE. Here the CDR3 reads CASSEDSSNQPQHF. CDR3 in DNA: TGTGCCAGCAGCGAAGACAGTAGCAATCAGCCCCAGCATTTT.

A word on this clonotype: Sequence at one end of the junction differs from germline and may be a read error. V and J are TRBV7-9 and TRBJ1-1; 7 bases are shared with TRBD1. CDR3 length: 11 amino acids. Germline values: CDR1 SEHNR, CDR2 FQNEAQ (reference sequence). CDR3 nucleotide sequence: TGTGCCGGCAGGGGGACGGCTGAAGCTTTCTTT. Protein sequence: CAGRGTAEAFF.